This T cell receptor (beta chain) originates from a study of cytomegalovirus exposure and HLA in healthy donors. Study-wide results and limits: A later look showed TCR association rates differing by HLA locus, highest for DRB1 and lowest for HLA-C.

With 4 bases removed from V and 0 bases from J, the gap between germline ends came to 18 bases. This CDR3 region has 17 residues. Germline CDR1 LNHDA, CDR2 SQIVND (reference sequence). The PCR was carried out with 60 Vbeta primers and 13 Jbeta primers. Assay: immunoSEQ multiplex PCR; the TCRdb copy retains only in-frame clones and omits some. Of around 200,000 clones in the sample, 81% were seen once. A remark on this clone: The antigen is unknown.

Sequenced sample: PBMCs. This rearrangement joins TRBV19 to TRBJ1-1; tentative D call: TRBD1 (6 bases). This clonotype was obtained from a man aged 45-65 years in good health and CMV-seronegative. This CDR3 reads CASSTTGLMVVNTEAFF. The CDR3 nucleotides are TGTGCCAGTAGTACAACAGGGTTGATGGTCGTGAACACTGAAGCTTTCTTT.